These 22 T cell receptor beta chains were sequenced from one sample in a study of T cells expressing NK-cell markers. TCRdb re-called the 5' RACE reads and shows each CDR3 protein once, DNA omitted. The sample holds 150,000 to 180,000 distinct CDR3 sequences. The sample was blood T cells: a sorted CD56 or NKG2C T cell subset, CD4+ or CD8+ T cells, or bulk PBMC T cells (not recorded which). These receptors all stem from a woman aged 50 to 60 in good health.

V and J are TRBV29-1 and TRBJ1-2. CDR3 length: 11 residues. CDR1 is SQVTM, CDR2 ANQGSEA, per germline. The CDR3 loop reads CSVDPLEGYTF.

The rearrangement links TRBV28 to TRBJ2-7; checking the TCRdb D call of TRBD2 is not possible without DNA. The germline CDR1 and CDR2 sequences are MDHEN and SYDVKM. The CDR3 has 14 amino acids. CDR3 sequence reads: CASSFGRGTYEQYF.

The chain couples TRBV2 to TRBJ2-1; the D gene TCRdb calls, TRBD1, cannot be checked with no DNA. The germline CDR1 and CDR2 sequences are SNHLY and FYNNEI. This CDR3 has 12 residues. The CDR3 reads CASSQGRNEQFF.

This sequence joins TRBV15 and TRBJ2-2; there is no DNA to check the TCRdb D call of TRBD1. In germline, CDR1 is LNHNV, CDR2 YYDKDF (reference sequence). This CDR3 contains 18 residues. This CDR3 reads CATSRDRSYRENTGELFF.

The V gene is TRBV28, the J gene TRBJ2-2; with no DNA, the TCRdb D assignment of TRBD2 cannot be verified. Germline V lookup: CDR1 MDHEN, CDR2 SYDVKM. The CDR3 is 15 residues long. CDR3 sequence: CASSVAGAITGELFF.

J is TRBJ2-5 and V is TRBV7-9. CDR1 and CDR2 (germline): SEHNR, FQNEAQ (reference sequence). This CDR3 contains 13 residues. CDR3 region: CASNPNVEETQYF.

The rearrangement uses TRBV10-2 and TRBJ2-1. Germline CDR1 reads WSHSY; CDR2 reads SAAADI. This CDR3 has 11 amino acids. This chain's CDR3 is CASLRGFEQFF.

The CDR3 loop reads CASSDAGSNSPLHF. The chain has TRBV6-4 and TRBJ1-6. This CDR3 comprises 14 residues. Germline loops: CDR1 MRHNA, CDR2 SNTAGT.

This chain connects TRBV7-3 to TRBJ2-1; TCRdb selects TRBD2, and the lack of DNA leaves this call unchecked. Looked up from germline, CDR1 is SGHTA and CDR2 is FQGTGA. This CDR3 is 15 amino acids long. CDR3 sequence reads: CASSLQREGVDEQFF.

V usage is TRBV5-1 and J usage is TRBJ1-1; TCRdb's D call, TRBD1, is unchecked because there is no DNA. The germline V gene encodes CDR1 SGHRS and CDR2 YFSETQ. CDR3 length: 16 residues. The CDR3: CASSWDSRDTNTEAFF. The full variable domain, in which reference TRBV5-1 and TRBJ1-1 provide the parts outside the CDR3, is KAGVTQTPRYLIKTRGQQVTLSCSPISGHRSVSWYQQTPGQGLQFLFEYFSETQRNKGNFPGRFSGRQFSNSRSEMNVSTLELGDSALYLCASSWDSRDTNTEAFFGQGTRLTVV.

The rearrangement uses TRBV9 and TRBJ1-5; TCRdb names TRBD1, which stays unverified in the absence of DNA. Germline loops: CDR1 SGDLS, CDR2 YYNGEE. The CDR3 totals 17 residues. The CDR3 spells CASSVVGGGFSNQPQHF.

This chain joins TRBV15 and TRBJ2-7; lacking DNA, the TRBD1 call made by TCRdb goes unchecked. Germline-derived CDR1 and CDR2 are LNHNV and YYDKDF (reference sequence). The CDR3 is 15 residues long. The CDR3 here is CATSRAGLQNPEQYF.

The rearrangement joins TRBV4-1 to TRBJ2-3; the D call from TCRdb, TRBD1, cannot be confirmed without DNA. The V gene's germline CDR1 is MGHRA and CDR2 YSYEKL. CDR3 length: 17 residues. The CDR3 loop reads CASSQLTGQGVTDTQYF.

The chain recombines TRBV25-1 with TRBJ1-5. The CDR3 runs 13 residues. Looked up from germline, CDR1 is MGHDK and CDR2 is SYGVNS. The CDR3 loop is CASSEGWGPPQHF.

The J gene is TRBJ2-1, the V gene TRBV7-9. The CDR3 covers 12 residues. Germline lookup yields CDR1 SEHNR and CDR2 FQNEAQ (reference sequence). The CDR3 reads CASSSLGNEQFF.

V usage is TRBV19 and J usage is TRBJ2-7. Germline-derived CDR1 and CDR2 are LNHDA and SQIVND (reference sequence). The CDR3 loop spans 12 amino acids. The CDR3 sequence: CASSTGTLEQYF.

The chain has TRBV6-5 and TRBJ2-6. This CDR3 has 14 amino acids. The V gene's germline CDR1 is MNHEY and CDR2 SVGAGI. The CDR3 region is CASMPNSGANVLTF.

The chain has TRBV25-1 and TRBJ2-6; TCRdb reports TRBD1, a call that lacks DNA to check it against. CDR1 and CDR2 (germline): MGHDK, SYGVNS. There are 13 residues in the CDR3. CDR3 region: CASSWGGANVLTF.

The V gene is TRBV12-3 or TRBV12-4, the J gene TRBJ1-5; checking the TCRdb D call of TRBD1 is not possible without DNA. This CDR3 has 14 residues. The CDR3 loop reads CASSLGANNQPQHF.

CDR3 sequence reads: CASSRTGGYETQYF. The chain couples TRBV12-3 or TRBV12-4 to TRBJ2-5; as DNA is missing, the TRBD1 call by TCRdb cannot be tested. There are 14 residues in the CDR3.

This CDR3 is CASSSQTSGRGEQFF. The rearrangement links TRBV7-9 to TRBJ2-1; the TCRdb D gene call, TRBD2, has no DNA to confirm it. This CDR3 is 15 amino acids long. The germline gives CDR1 SEHNR, CDR2 FQNEAQ (reference sequence).

The V call is TRBV4-1, the J call TRBJ2-1. Germline CDR1 and CDR2: MGHRA and YSYEKL. The CDR3 loop spans 14 amino acids. The CDR3 sequence is CASSKSNPYNEQFF.